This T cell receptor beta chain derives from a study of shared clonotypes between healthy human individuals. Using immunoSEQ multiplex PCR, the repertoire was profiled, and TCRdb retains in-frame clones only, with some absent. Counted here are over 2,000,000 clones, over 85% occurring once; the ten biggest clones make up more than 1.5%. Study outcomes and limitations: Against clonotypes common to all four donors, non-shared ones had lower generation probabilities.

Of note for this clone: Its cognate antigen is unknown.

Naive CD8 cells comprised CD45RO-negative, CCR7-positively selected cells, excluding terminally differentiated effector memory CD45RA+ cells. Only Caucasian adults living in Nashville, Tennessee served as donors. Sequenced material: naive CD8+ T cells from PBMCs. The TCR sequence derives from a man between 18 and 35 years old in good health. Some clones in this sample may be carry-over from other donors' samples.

The DNA for the CDR3 is TGTGCCAGCAGGGCAGGGGAAAATTCACCCCTCCACTTT. Translating it yields CASRAGENSPLHF. This sequence joins TRBV5-4 and TRBJ1-6; possible D gene TRBD1, 6 bases. The V gene's germline CDR1 is SGHNT and CDR2 YYREEE (reference sequence). CDR3 length: 13 amino acids. Trimming pared 5 bases from V and 7 bases from J, leaving 10 bases between.